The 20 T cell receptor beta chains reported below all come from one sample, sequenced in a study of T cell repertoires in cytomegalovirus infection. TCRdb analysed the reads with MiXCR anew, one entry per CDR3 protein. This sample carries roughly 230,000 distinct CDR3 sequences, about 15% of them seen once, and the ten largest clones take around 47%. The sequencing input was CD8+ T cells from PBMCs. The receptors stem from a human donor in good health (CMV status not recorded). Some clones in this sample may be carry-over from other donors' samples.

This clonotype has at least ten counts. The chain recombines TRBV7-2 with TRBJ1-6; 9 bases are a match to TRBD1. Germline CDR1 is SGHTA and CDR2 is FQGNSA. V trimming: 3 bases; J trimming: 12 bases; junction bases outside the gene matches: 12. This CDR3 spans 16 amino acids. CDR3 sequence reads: CASSLPGQGFLGPLHF. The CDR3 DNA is TGTGCCAGCAGCTTGCCGGGACAGGGTTTCTTAGGACCCCTCCACTTT.

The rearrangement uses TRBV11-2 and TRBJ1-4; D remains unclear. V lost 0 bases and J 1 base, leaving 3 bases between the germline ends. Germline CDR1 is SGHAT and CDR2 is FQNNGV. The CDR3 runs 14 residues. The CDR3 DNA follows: TGTGCCAGCAGCTTAGACCGAACTAATGAAAAACTGTTTTTT. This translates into CASSLDRTNEKLFF.

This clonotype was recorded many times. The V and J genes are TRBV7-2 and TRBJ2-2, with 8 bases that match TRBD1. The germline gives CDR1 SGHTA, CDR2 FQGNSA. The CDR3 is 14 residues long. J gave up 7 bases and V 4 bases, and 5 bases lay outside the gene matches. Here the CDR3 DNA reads TGTGCCAGCAGCTGGGACAGGTTTAGCGGGGAGCTGTTTTTT. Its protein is CASSWDRFSGELFF.

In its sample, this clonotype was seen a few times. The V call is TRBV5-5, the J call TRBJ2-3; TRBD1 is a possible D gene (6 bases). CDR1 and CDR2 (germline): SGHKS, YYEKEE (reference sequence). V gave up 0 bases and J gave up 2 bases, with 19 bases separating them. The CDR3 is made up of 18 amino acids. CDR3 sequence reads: CASSLGQDLLALTDTQYF. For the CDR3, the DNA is TGTGCCAGCAGCTTGGGACAGGATCTTCTTGCCCTCACAGATACGCAGTATTTT.

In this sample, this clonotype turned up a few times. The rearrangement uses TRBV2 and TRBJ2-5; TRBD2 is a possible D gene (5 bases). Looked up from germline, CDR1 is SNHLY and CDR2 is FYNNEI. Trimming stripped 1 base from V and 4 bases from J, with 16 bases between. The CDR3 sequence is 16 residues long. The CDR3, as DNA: TGTGCCAGCAGTGAAGACGGGGATAGCATTGGAGAGACCCAGTACTTC. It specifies CASSEDGDSIGETQYF.

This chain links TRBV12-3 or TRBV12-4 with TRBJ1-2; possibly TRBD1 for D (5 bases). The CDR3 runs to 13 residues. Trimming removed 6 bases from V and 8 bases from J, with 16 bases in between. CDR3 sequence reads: CASSTFEGTGYTF. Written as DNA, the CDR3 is TGTGCCAGCAGCACATTCGAGGGGACGGGCTACACCTTC.

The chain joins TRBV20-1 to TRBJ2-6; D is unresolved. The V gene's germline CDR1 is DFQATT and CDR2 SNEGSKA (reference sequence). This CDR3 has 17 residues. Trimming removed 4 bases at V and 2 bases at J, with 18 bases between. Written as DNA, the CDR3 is TGCAGTGCTATGGTGGGATATGACTTAACTGGGGCCAACGTCCTGACTTTC. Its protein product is CSAMVGYDLTGANVLTF.

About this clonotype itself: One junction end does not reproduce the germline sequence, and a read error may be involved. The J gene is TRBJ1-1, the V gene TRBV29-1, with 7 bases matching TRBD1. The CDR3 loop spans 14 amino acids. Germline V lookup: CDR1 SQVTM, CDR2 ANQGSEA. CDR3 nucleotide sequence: TGCAGCGTTGAAGAATCGACAGGGAACCCTGAAGCTTTCTTT. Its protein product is CSVEESTGNPEAFF.

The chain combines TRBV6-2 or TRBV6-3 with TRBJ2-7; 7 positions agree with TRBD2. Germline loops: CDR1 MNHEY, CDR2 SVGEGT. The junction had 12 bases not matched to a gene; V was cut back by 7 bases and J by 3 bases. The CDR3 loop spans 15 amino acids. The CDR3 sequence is CASIHPSGAIYEQYF. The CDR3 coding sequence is TGTGCCAGCATCCACCCCAGCGGGGCCATCTACGAGCAGTACTTC.

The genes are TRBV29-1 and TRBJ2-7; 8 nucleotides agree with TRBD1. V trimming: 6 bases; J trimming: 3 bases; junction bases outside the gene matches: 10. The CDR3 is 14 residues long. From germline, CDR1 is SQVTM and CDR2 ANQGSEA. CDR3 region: CSVLTGQENYEQYF. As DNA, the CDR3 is TGCAGCGTCTTGACGGGACAGGAAAACTACGAGCAGTACTTC.

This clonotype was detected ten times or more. CDR3 sequence reads: CATGAGLYQETQYF. Here the CDR3 DNA reads TGTGCCACTGGCGCGGGACTATACCAAGAGACCCAGTACTTC. The chain employs TRBV6-1 and TRBJ2-5; 7 bases fit TRBD2. V dropped 10 bases and J dropped 0; count of bases not matched to a gene: 8. CDR1 MNHNS and CDR2 SASEGT come from the germline V gene. CDR3 size: 14 residues.

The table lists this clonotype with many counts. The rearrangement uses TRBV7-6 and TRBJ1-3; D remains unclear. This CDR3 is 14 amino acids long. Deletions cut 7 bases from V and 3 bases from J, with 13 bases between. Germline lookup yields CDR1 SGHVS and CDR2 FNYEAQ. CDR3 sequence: CASIPEGYGNTIYF. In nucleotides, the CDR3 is TGTGCCAGCATCCCAGAGGGTTATGGAAACACCATATATTTT. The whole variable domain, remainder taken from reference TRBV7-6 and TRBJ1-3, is GAGVSQSPRYKVTKRGQDVALRCDPISGHVSLYWYRQALGQGPEFLTYFNYEAQQDKSGLPNDRFSAERPEGSISTLTIQRTEQRDSAMYRCASIPEGYGNTIYFGEGSWLTVV.

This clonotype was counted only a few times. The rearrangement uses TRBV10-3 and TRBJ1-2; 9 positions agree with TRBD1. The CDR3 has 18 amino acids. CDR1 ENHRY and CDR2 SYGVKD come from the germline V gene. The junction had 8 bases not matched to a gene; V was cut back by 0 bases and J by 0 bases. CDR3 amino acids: CAISESLTGGLTNYGYTF. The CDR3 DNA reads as TGTGCCATCAGTGAGTCCCTGACAGGGGGGCTCACTAACTATGGCTACACCTTC.

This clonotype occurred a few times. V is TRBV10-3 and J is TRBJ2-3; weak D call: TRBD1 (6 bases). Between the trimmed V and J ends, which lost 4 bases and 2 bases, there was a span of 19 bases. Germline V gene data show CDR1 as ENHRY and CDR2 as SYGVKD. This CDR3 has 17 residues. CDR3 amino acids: CAISGTNNRDNTDTQYF. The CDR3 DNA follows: TGTGCCATCAGTGGAACTAACAACCGGGACAACACAGATACGCAGTATTTT.

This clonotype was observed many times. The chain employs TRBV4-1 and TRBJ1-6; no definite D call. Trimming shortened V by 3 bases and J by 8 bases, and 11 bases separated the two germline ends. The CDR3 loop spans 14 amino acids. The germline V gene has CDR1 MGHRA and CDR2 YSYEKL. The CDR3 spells CASSQGWEYSPLHF. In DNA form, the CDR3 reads TGCGCCAGCAGCCAGGGTTGGGAGTATTCACCCCTCCACTTT.

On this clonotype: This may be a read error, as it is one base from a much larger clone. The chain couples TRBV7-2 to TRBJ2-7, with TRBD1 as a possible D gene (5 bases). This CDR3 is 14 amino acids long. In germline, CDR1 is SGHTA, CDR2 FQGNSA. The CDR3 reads CASNLGVTPYEQYF. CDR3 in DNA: TGTGCCAGCAACTTAGGGGTTACTCCCTACGAGCAGTACTTC.

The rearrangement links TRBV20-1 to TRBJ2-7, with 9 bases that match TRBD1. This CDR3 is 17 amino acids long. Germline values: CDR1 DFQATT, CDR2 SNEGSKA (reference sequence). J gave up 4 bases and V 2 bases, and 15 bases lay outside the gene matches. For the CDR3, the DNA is TGCAGTGCTAGATCTTCGTTGGTACAGGGGGCAGAGTACGAGCAGTACTTC. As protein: CSARSSLVQGAEYEQYF.

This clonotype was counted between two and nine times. The CDR3, as DNA: TGTGCCAGCAGAGTTCCGCCAGCGGACAGCTCCTACGAGCAGTACTTC. Residues: CASRVPPADSSYEQYF. The chain combines TRBV28 with TRBJ2-7; a weak D match, TRBD1 (6 bases). CDR1 and CDR2 from the germline V gene are MDHEN and SYDVKM. The CDR3 runs 16 residues. The germline V and J ends were trimmed by 6 bases and 0 bases, with 18 bases remaining between them.

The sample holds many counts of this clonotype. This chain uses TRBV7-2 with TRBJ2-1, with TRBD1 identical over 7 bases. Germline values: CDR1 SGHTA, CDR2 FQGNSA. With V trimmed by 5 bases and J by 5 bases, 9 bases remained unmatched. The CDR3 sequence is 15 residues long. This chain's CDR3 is CASSAYRGSDNEQFF. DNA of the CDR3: TGTGCCAGCAGCGCCTACAGGGGCTCGGACAATGAGCAGTTCTTC.

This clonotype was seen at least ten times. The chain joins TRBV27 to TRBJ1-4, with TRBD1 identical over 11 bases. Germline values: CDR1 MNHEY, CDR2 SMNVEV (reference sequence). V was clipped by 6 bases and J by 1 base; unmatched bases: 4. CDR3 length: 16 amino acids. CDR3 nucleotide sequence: TGTGCCAGCAGCCGAGGGACAGGGGGAACTAATGAAAAACTGTTTTTT. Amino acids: CASSRGTGGTNEKLFF.